A selection of T cell receptor beta chains follows, all from one sample in a study of shared clonotypes between healthy human individuals. Profiled with immunoSEQ multiplex PCR; TCRdb holds only in-frame clones, not every one. This table has under 2.5 million clones, roughly 92% appearing once. Sequences were obtained from naive CD4+ T cells from PBMCs. The receptors here all came from a man younger than 35 in good health. Some clones in this sample may be carry-over from other donors' samples. Both conserved end residues are part of each CDR3. D genes are given only for firm matches. Clone size is stated in some rows and not others, as once, few, many or a class when expanded.

V,J,size,D,CDR3,DNA
TRBV4-3,TRBJ2-5,-,-,CASSQEPLGETQYF,TGCGCCAGCAGCCAAGAACCTCTCGGAGAGACCCAGTACTTC
TRBV28,TRBJ1-2,-,-,CASSPLGYGYTF,TGTGCCAGCAGTCCCTTGGGCTATGGCTACACCTTC
TRBV7-2,TRBJ1-1,once,-,CASSVSQVGVGENTEAFF,TGTGCCAGCAGCGTCTCCCAGGTGGGGGTCGGGGAGAACACTGAAGCTTTCTTT
TRBV6-1,TRBJ2-5,-,-,CASSADSEKETQYF,TGTGCCAGCAGTGCAGACAGCGAGAAAGAGACCCAGTACTTC
TRBV7-2,TRBJ2-3,-,-,CASSQGQSRDTQYF,TGTGCCAGCAGCCAAGGACAGTCGAGAGATACGCAGTATTTT
TRBV4-1,TRBJ2-7,-,TRBD2,CASSQLEGTPGLLVPEQYF,TGCGCCAGCAGCCAACTAGAGGGGACCCCGGGACTACTGGTCCCCGAGCAGTACTTC
TRBV20-1,TRBJ2-7,once,-,CSAFTGYEQYF,TGCAGTGCTTTTACAGGGTACGAGCAGTACTTC
TRBV19,TRBJ2-5,-,-,CASSVGGETQYF,TGTGCCAGTAGTGTGGGAGGAGAGACCCAGTACTTC
TRBV21-1,TRBJ2-7,-,-,CASIPGPKGEQYF,TGTGCCAGCATACCGGGCCCTAAGGGCGAGCAGTACTTC
TRBV4-3,TRBJ2-7,-,-,CASSRAVGDSLYEQYF,TGCGCCAGCAGCCGGGCGGTGGGAGACTCCCTCTACGAGCAGTACTTC
TRBV6-5,TRBJ1-1,-,TRBD1,CASRRDRGSAAFF,TGTGCCAGCAGAAGGGACAGGGGATCTGCAGCTTTCTTT
TRBV7-2,TRBJ2-1,-,TRBD2,CASSPQTGLAGGPEQFF,TGTGCCAGCAGCCCCCAAACCGGACTAGCGGGAGGCCCCGAGCAGTTCTTC
TRBV7-9,TRBJ1-1,-,-,CASSSGQGWAGAFF,TGTGCCAGCAGCTCAGGGCAGGGGTGGGCAGGAGCTTTCTTT
TRBV9,TRBJ2-7,-,-,CASSFYEQYF,TGTGCCAGCAGCTTCTACGAGCAGTACTTC
TRBV27,TRBJ1-1,once,-,CASSPGTGSMNTEAFF,TGTGCCAGCAGCCCCGGAACAGGGTCCATGAACACTGAAGCTTTCTTT
TRBV19,TRBJ2-2,-,-,CASSIGVGLIYTGELFF,TGTGCCAGTAGTATTGGGGTAGGGCTGATTTACACCGGGGAGCTGTTTTTT
TRBV5-1,TRBJ2-1,-,-,CASSLDREGDEQFF,TGCGCCAGCAGCTTGGACAGGGAGGGCGATGAGCAGTTCTTC
TRBV15,TRBJ2-5,-,-,CATSKQRETQYF,TGTGCCACCAGCAAGCAGCGAGAGACCCAGTACTTC
TRBV27,TRBJ2-7,-,TRBD1,CASSPGGQAAPEQYF,TGTGCCAGCAGTCCAGGGGGACAGGCGGCCCCCGAGCAGTACTTC
TRBV7-9,TRBJ2-4,-,-,CASSRQDGYKNIQYF,TGTGCCAGCAGCCGACAGGACGGATACAAAAACATTCAGTACTTC
TRBV5-6,TRBJ1-3,-,-,CASSLVGNSGNTIYF,TGTGCCAGCAGCTTGGTGGGGAACTCTGGAAACACCATATATTTT
TRBV4-1,TRBJ2-7,-,TRBD2,CASSQAYLGLAPYEQYF,TGCGCCAGCAGCCAAGCCTATCTGGGACTAGCGCCGTACGAGCAGTACTTC
TRBV5-1,TRBJ2-2,-,-,CASSLIQEELFF,TGCGCCAGCAGCTTAATCCAAGAGGAGCTGTTTTTT
TRBV25-1,TRBJ2-2,-,TRBD2,CASSLAGVVTGELFF,TGTGCCAGCTCCCTGGCGGGAGTAGTCACCGGGGAGCTGTTTTTT
TRBV5-4,TRBJ2-5,-,-,CASSLAGHRPETQYF,TGTGCCAGCAGCTTGGCGGGACATAGGCCGGAGACCCAGTACTTC
TRBV7-2,TRBJ2-7,-,-,CASSLYNTYEQYF,TGTGCCAGCAGCTTATACAATACCTACGAGCAGTACTTC
TRBV7-9,TRBJ2-4,-,-,CASSSAWSGIRNIQYF,TGTGCCAGCAGCTCAGCTTGGAGTGGGATAAGAAACATTCAGTACTTC
TRBV10-3,TRBJ1-4,-,TRBD1,CATSTGVGGEKLFF,TGTGCCACCTCAACAGGGGTCGGCGGTGAAAAACTGTTTTTT
TRBV5-1,TRBJ1-1,-,TRBD1,CASSPSTGENTEAFF,TGCGCCAGCAGCCCCTCCACAGGGGAGAACACTGAAGCTTTCTTT
TRBV18,TRBJ1-4,-,-,CASSPRGVDEKLFF,TGTGCCAGCTCACCAAGGGGTGTCGATGAAAAACTGTTTTTT
TRBV7-3,TRBJ2-1,-,TRBD1,CASSGQGAFNEQFF,TGTGCCAGCAGCGGACAGGGGGCATTCAATGAGCAGTTCTTC
TRBV29-1,TRBJ2-5,once,-,CSVLRTEETQYF,TGCAGCGTTCTAAGGACAGAAGAGACCCAGTACTTC
TRBV28,TRBJ1-2,-,-,CASLIGGAGLDGYTF,TGTGCCAGCTTGATAGGGGGGGCCGGGCTGGACGGCTACACCTTC
TRBV7-8,TRBJ2-3,once,-,CASSPLRFSTDTQYF,TGTGCCAGCAGCCCGCTGCGGTTCAGCACAGATACGCAGTATTTT
TRBV5-1,TRBJ2-1,-,TRBD2,CASSLVWSGSGYEQFF,TGCGCCAGCAGCTTGGTTTGGAGCGGGAGTGGGTATGAGCAGTTCTTC
TRBV10-3,TRBJ2-1,-,-,CAISAVQSGGEQFF,TGTGCCATCAGTGCAGTCCAGAGCGGCGGTGAGCAGTTCTTC
TRBV2,TRBJ1-1,-,-,CASTSFGGNTEAFF,TGTGCCAGCACCTCGTTCGGCGGGAACACTGAAGCTTTCTTT
TRBV5-1,TRBJ1-3,-,-,CASSLEASLSGNTIYF,TGCGCCAGCAGCTTGGAGGCCAGCCTCTCTGGAAACACCATATATTTT
TRBV6-1,TRBJ1-5,-,-,CASHFGGQPQHF,TGTGCCAGCCACTTTGGGGGCCAGCCCCAGCATTTT
TRBV2,TRBJ2-5,-,TRBD2,CARESGSETQYF,TGTGCCAGGGAGAGCGGGAGTGAGACCCAGTACTTC
TRBV28,TRBJ1-1,-,-,CASSPPPGGTEAFF,TGTGCCAGCAGTCCCCCCCCCGGGGGCACTGAAGCTTTCTTT
TRBV27,TRBJ2-7,-,TRBD1,CASSLSRPGGGEQYF,TGTGCCAGCAGTTTATCGCGGCCAGGGGGCGGCGAGCAGTACTTC